The 13 T cell receptor beta chains presented below share a single source sample, sequenced in a study of PD-L1 blockade in urothelial cancer. This sample's time point: peripheral blood 6 weeks after treatment start. Data came from immunoSEQ multiplex PCR; TCRdb stores just in-frame clones and leaves some out. The table has more than 60,000 clones, 88% seen once. The sample consisted of PBMCs, taken around atezolizumab (anti-PD-L1) treatment. These receptors originate from a man aged 55 to 70 with urothelial cancer.

To note about this clone: Other nucleotide sequences from this sample produce the same CDR3. The chain uses TRBV2 and TRBJ2-7; D not certain. V was shortened by 3 bases and J by 4 bases, with 7 bases between the two germline ends. This CDR3 spans 12 amino acids. CDR1 and CDR2 (germline): SNHLY, FYNNEI. In nucleotides, the CDR3 is TGTGCCAGCAGTGAGACATCGTACGAGCAGTACTTC. This sequence encodes CASSETSYEQYF.

The chain's CDR3 is CASSLDLGQGYEQYF. The CDR3 DNA reads TGTGCCAGCAGCTTAGACCTGGGACAGGGATACGAGCAGTACTTC. The V and J genes are TRBV7-9 and TRBJ2-7, with TRBD1 identical over 9 bases. The CDR3 totals 15 residues. The trim removed 1 base at V and 4 bases at J, leaving 5 bases unmatched. In germline, CDR1 is SEHNR, CDR2 FQNEAQ (reference sequence).

In this sample, this clone turned up once. The chain combines TRBV6-5 with TRBJ2-2; 7 bases are shared with TRBD2. Trimming at V came to 6 bases and at J to 2 bases, leaving 3 bases not matched to a gene. The CDR3 sequence is 14 residues long. From germline, CDR1 is MNHEY and CDR2 SVGAGI. CDR3 nucleotides: TGTGCCAGCAGCCAGGGACTAAACACCGGGGAGCTGTTTTTT. This codes for CASSQGLNTGELFF.

The chain links TRBV5-4 to TRBJ2-6; maybe TRBD1 (7 bases). Trimming took off 4 bases at V and 4 bases at J, with 12 bases between the two ends. The germline V gene has CDR1 SGHNT and CDR2 YYREEE (reference sequence). The CDR3 is 15 residues long. The CDR3 protein is CASSKQGRGANVLTF. The CDR3 nucleotides read TGTGCCAGCAGCAAACAGGGGAGGGGGGCCAACGTCCTGACTTTC.

The chain combines TRBV27 with TRBJ1-1; TRBD1 aligns across 9 bases. The CDR3 totals 16 residues. The V and J ends lost 3 bases and 7 bases, in that order; junction bases with no gene match: 12. Germline CDR1 is MNHEY and CDR2 is SMNVEV (reference sequence). CDR3 loop: CASSLEGQGSTYEAFF. Here the CDR3 DNA reads TGTGCCAGCAGTTTGGAGGGACAGGGATCGACCTATGAAGCTTTCTTT.

To note about this clone: At one boundary the junction diverges from the germline segment, which might be a read error. The chain has TRBV7-7 and TRBJ2-2, with 9 nucleotides matching TRBD1. The CDR3 totals 16 residues. Germline values: CDR1 SSHAT, CDR2 FNYEAQ (reference sequence). In DNA, the CDR3 is TGTGCTAGCAGCCCTCGGGACAGGGTTGTTGGCGGGGAGCTGTTTTTT. Encoded protein: CASSPRDRVVGGELFF.

The CDR3 nucleotides are TGTGCCAGCCTCGAGGGGGCGCATTCAAGTGGAAACACCATATATTTT. This gives the protein CASLEGAHSSGNTIYF. V and J are TRBV6-6 and TRBJ1-3, with 7 bases that match TRBD1. V shed 8 bases and J 3 bases; nucleotides not matched to a gene: 13. The CDR3 contains 16 residues. The V gene's germline CDR1 is MNHNY and CDR2 SVGAGI (reference sequence).

The chain recombines TRBV5-1 with TRBJ2-5; D is unclear. This CDR3 is built from 14 residues. V gave up 0 bases and J gave up 9 bases, with 15 bases separating them. Germline V lookup: CDR1 SGHRS, CDR2 YFSETQ. The CDR3 region is CASSLEVRSTAQYF. In nucleotides, the CDR3 is TGCGCCAGCAGCTTGGAAGTCAGGTCCACGGCCCAGTACTTC.

The rearrangement links TRBV5-4 to TRBJ1-1, with D possibly TRBD1 on 5 matching bases. The CDR3 has 12 residues. V lost 4 bases and J 10 bases, leaving 14 bases between the germline ends. Germline V lookup: CDR1 SGHNT, CDR2 YYREEE (reference sequence). The CDR3: CASSPGGMGAFF. Here the CDR3 DNA reads TGTGCCAGCAGCCCGGGGGGGATGGGAGCTTTCTTT. The variable domain in full, with the rest retrieved from reference TRBV5-4 and TRBJ1-1, is ETGVTQSPTHLIKTRGQQVTLRCSSQSGHNTVSWYQQALGQGPQFIFQYYREEENGRGNFPPRFSGLQFPNYSSELNVNALELDDSALYLCASSPGGMGAFFGQGTRLTVV.

V usage is TRBV11-2 and J usage is TRBJ1-1; unclear D gene. Trimming took 6 bases from V and 5 from J, leaving 13 bases between them. The CDR3 spans 13 residues. Germline assignment: CDR1 SGHAT and CDR2 FQNNGV. Written as DNA, the CDR3 is TGTGCCAGCAGTCCAATCAGGTCAACTGAAGCTTTCTTT. Translation gives CASSPIRSTEAFF.

The chain combines TRBV2 with TRBJ2-7; D uncertain. The ends were cut back, 3 bases at V and 9 bases at J, with 12 bases in the middle. Germline CDR1 and CDR2: SNHLY and FYNNEI. CDR3 length equals 12 residues. The CDR3, as DNA: TGTGCCAGCAGTGATTCACGTCTCGGGCAGTACTTC. Its protein is CASSDSRLGQYF.

This clone was counted between two and nine times. The chain has TRBV4-2 and TRBJ1-2; 11 bases are shared with TRBD1. The CDR3 contains 16 residues. Germline-derived CDR1 and CDR2 are LGHNA and YNFKEQ. V shed 2 bases and J 3 bases; nucleotides not matched to a gene: 5. This CDR3 is CASSQRDRGFDYGYTF. CDR3 in DNA: TGTGCCAGCAGCCAACGGGACAGGGGGTTTGACTATGGCTACACCTTC.

In this sample, this clone turned up once. The V and J genes are TRBV18 and TRBJ2-7; D may be TRBD2 (6 bases). This CDR3 region has 15 residues. The germline CDR1 and CDR2 sequences are KGHSH and LQKENI. Between the trimmed V and J ends, which lost 2 bases and 0 bases, there was a span of 11 bases. This CDR3 is CASSPGDWSSYEQYF. CDR3 nucleotide sequence: TGTGCCAGCTCACCAGGGGACTGGAGCTCCTACGAGCAGTACTTC.